Listed below are T cell receptor beta chains from one sample, sequenced in a study of cytomegalovirus exposure and HLA in healthy donors. Data came from immunoSEQ multiplex PCR; TCRdb stores just in-frame clones and leaves some out. The sample carries 110,000 to 150,000 clones, roughly 75% recorded once. The sample taken for sequencing was PBMCs. Every receptor here comes from a man aged 30-40 years in good health and CMV-seronegative. Both conserved end residues are part of each CDR3. Fields, in order: CDR3 length, J gene, V gene, D gene, clone size, CDR3 protein, CDR3 DNA. The D gene is left open where the match is weak. The size of a clone is reported for some rows only, either as once, few or many, or as a class for expanded clones.

CDR3 length: 14
J gene: TRBJ1-2
V gene: TRBV13
D gene: NA
clone size: NA
CDR3 protein: CASSQTAGFGGYTF
CDR3 DNA: TGTGCCAGCAGCCAGACAGCCGGTTTCGGAGGCTACACCTTC

CDR3 length: 13
J gene: TRBJ1-1
V gene: TRBV6-5
D gene: TRBD1
clone size: few
CDR3 protein: CASSRTGNTEAFF
CDR3 DNA: TGTGCCAGCAGCCGGACAGGGAACACTGAAGCTTTCTTT

CDR3 length: 15
J gene: TRBJ2-7
V gene: TRBV27
D gene: TRBD2
clone size: NA
CDR3 protein: CASRWAGRAFYEQYF
CDR3 DNA: TGTGCCAGCAGGTGGGCCGGGAGGGCCTTCTACGAGCAGTACTTC

CDR3 length: 15
J gene: TRBJ2-1
V gene: TRBV2
D gene: NA
clone size: NA
CDR3 protein: CASSVATGVYNEQFF
CDR3 DNA: TGTGCCAGCAGTGTGGCAACGGGGGTATACAATGAGCAGTTCTTC

CDR3 length: 13
J gene: TRBJ1-5
V gene: TRBV28
D gene: NA
clone size: NA
CDR3 protein: CASSLIFNQPQHF
CDR3 DNA: TGTGCCAGCAGTTTAATCTTCAATCAGCCCCAGCATTTT

CDR3 length: 15
J gene: TRBJ2-1
V gene: TRBV28
D gene: NA
clone size: few
CDR3 protein: CASSLVGSSYNEQFF
CDR3 DNA: TGTGCCAGCAGTTTAGTAGGGAGCTCCTACAATGAGCAGTTCTTC

CDR3 length: 14
J gene: TRBJ2-5
V gene: TRBV6-5
D gene: TRBD1
clone size: NA
CDR3 protein: CASSGQGAGETQYF
CDR3 DNA: TGTGCCAGCAGTGGACAGGGGGCGGGCGAGACCCAGTACTTC

CDR3 length: 14
J gene: TRBJ2-2
V gene: TRBV19
D gene: TRBD1
clone size: NA
CDR3 protein: CASRPRTGTGELFF
CDR3 DNA: TGTGCCAGTAGACCAAGGACAGGGACCGGGGAGCTGTTTTTT

CDR3 length: 14
J gene: TRBJ2-3
V gene: TRBV9
D gene: NA
clone size: NA
CDR3 protein: CASSVLTSTDTQYF
CDR3 DNA: TGTGCCAGCAGCGTCCTGACTAGCACAGATACGCAGTATTTT

CDR3 length: 14
J gene: TRBJ2-1
V gene: TRBV5-1
D gene: NA
clone size: NA
CDR3 protein: CASSDQRTYNEQFF
CDR3 DNA: TGCGCCAGCAGCGACCAGCGGACTTACAATGAGCAGTTCTTC

CDR3 length: 15
J gene: TRBJ1-2
V gene: TRBV6-5
D gene: TRBD1
clone size: NA
CDR3 protein: CASSSPSEGAYGYTF
CDR3 DNA: TGTGCCAGCAGTTCCCCCTCGGAGGGGGCCTATGGCTACACCTTC

CDR3 length: 19
J gene: TRBJ2-1
V gene: TRBV7-9
D gene: TRBD1
clone size: NA
CDR3 protein: CASSLEIGAGQGVTNEQFF
CDR3 DNA: TGTGCCAGCAGCTTAGAAATCGGGGCGGGACAGGGTGTAACTAATGAGCAGTTCTTC

CDR3 length: 14
J gene: TRBJ2-7
V gene: TRBV14
D gene: TRBD1
clone size: once
CDR3 protein: CASSPGTGLNEQYF
CDR3 DNA: TGTGCCAGCAGCCCCGGGACAGGGCTCAACGAGCAGTACTTC

CDR3 length: 14
J gene: TRBJ2-7
V gene: TRBV6-1
D gene: TRBD2
clone size: NA
CDR3 protein: CASSEAGLIYEQYF
CDR3 DNA: TGTGCCAGCAGTGAAGCGGGACTAATCTACGAGCAGTACTTC

CDR3 length: 15
J gene: TRBJ2-7
V gene: TRBV6-1
D gene: NA
clone size: few
CDR3 protein: CASSEGFQGLYEQYF
CDR3 DNA: TGTGCCAGCAGTGAAGGGTTCCAGGGGCTGTACGAGCAGTACTTC

CDR3 length: 14
J gene: TRBJ1-2
V gene: TRBV5-5
D gene: TRBD1
clone size: few
CDR3 protein: CASSFPTGSGGYTF
CDR3 DNA: TGTGCCAGCAGCTTTCCGACAGGGAGCGGGGGCTACACCTTC

CDR3 length: 13
J gene: TRBJ2-3
V gene: TRBV7-8
D gene: NA
clone size: NA
CDR3 protein: CASSSRLTDTQYF
CDR3 DNA: TGTGCCAGCAGCTCCAGACTTACAGATACGCAGTATTTT

CDR3 length: 14
J gene: TRBJ1-1
V gene: TRBV27
D gene: NA
clone size: NA
CDR3 protein: CASSFGRGNTEAFF
CDR3 DNA: TGTGCCAGCAGTTTTGGACGGGGGAACACTGAAGCTTTCTTT